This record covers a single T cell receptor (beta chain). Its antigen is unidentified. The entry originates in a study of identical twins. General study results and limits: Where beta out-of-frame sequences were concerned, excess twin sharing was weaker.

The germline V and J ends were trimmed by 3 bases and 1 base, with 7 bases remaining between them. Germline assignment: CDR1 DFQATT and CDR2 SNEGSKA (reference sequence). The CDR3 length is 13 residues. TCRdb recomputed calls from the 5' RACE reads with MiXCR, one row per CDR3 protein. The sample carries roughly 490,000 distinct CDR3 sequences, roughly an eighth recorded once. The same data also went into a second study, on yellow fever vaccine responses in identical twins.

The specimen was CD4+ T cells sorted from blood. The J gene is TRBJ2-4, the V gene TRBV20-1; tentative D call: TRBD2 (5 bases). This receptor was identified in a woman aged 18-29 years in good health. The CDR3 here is CSASERAKNIQYF. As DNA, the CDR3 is TGCAGTGCTAGTGAGCGGGCCAAAAACATTCAGTACTTC.